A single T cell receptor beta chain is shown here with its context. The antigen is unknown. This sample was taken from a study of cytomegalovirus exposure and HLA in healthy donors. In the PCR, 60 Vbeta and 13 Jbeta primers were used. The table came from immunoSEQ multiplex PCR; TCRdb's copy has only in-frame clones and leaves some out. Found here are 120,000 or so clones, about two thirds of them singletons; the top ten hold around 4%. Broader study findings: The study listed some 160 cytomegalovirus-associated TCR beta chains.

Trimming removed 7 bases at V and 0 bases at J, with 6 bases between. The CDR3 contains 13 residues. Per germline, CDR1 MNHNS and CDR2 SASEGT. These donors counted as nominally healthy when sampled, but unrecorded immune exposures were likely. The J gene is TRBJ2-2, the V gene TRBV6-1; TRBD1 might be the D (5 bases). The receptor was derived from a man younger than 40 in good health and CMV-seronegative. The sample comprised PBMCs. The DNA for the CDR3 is TGTGCCAGCATGGGGCCGAACACCGGGGAGCTGTTTTTT. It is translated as CASMGPNTGELFF.